This T cell receptor (beta chain) was captured by sequencing in a study of blood T cell repertoires in COVID-19. The assay was immunoSEQ multiplex PCR, and TCRdb's table has in-frame clones only and misses some. The data hold 270,000 or so clones, with just under 90% observed a single time. There are 15 residues in the CDR3. V shed 3 bases, J shed 2 bases, and the junction held 5 bases outside the gene matches. Germline CDR1 SQVTM, CDR2 ANQGSEA. The chain recombines TRBV29-1 with TRBJ2-3, with 10 nucleotides matching TRBD2. Sequencing used peripheral blood. This sequence originates from a woman in her thirties with COVID-19, enrolled during active disease. The CDR3: CSVEVAGGHTDTQYF. Here the CDR3 DNA reads TGCAGCGTTGAGGTAGCGGGGGGCCACACAGATACGCAGTATTTT.